The rows below give T cell receptor beta chains drawn from one sample of a study of T cell changes during pregnancy in multiple sclerosis. Only in-frame clones appear in the TCRdb table, and some are missing; sequencing was by immunoSEQ multiplex PCR. The sample lists about 59,000 clones, over 90% occurring once. This sample comprised CD8+ T cells from peripheral blood mononuclear cells, obtained in the third trimester of pregnancy. These receptors came from a female donor with multiple sclerosis, enrolled in a pregnancy study. CDR3s leave out the opening cysteine and the closing phenylalanine or tryptophan.

>TRBV5-1|12|TRBJ1-1
ASSPTGFDTEAF
>TRBV27|14|TRBJ1-2
ASSPSVGPMVYGYT
>TRBV7-6|15|TRBJ2-3
ASSERGGQRGTDTQY
>TRBV4-1|15|TRBJ1-1
ASSQMPGQGARTEAF
>TRBV5-1|14|TRBJ2-1
ASSSLLAGVNNEQF
>TRBV27|11|TRBJ2-3
ASSSSLTDTQY
>TRBV29-1|12|TRBJ2-3
SVLKRSTPLAQY
>TRBV7-6|11|TRBJ1-1
ASSPGQSTEAF
>TRBV7-3|13|TRBJ2-1
ASSESGGTYNEQF
>TRBV5-1|14|TRBJ2-1
ASSLMLAGSYNEQF
>TRBV19|14|TRBJ1-2
ASSIDPGTDNYGYT
>TRBV4-1|12|TRBJ2-4
ASSQGLSGDIQY
>TRBV19|16|TRBJ1-5
ASSYTGTEEFSNQPQH
>TRBV30|9|TRBJ2-1
AWTTYNEQF
>TRBV6-6|11|TRBJ1-2
ASSYSVGEGYT
>TRBV7-9|8|TRBJ2-3
ASSLDTQY
>TRBV28|11|TRBJ1-1
ASSLDSNTEAF
>TRBV11-1|15|TRBJ2-2
ASSRLLAGPNTGELF
>TRBV13|11|TRBJ1-2
ASSLGTVPGYT
>TRBV28|12|TRBJ2-1
ASSSGTSGDEQF
>TRBV5-4|16|TRBJ2-7
ASSLASGPLRSSYEQY
>TRBV11-2|13|TRBJ2-7
ASSRFSGSRYEQY
>TRBV27|14|TRBJ2-7
ASSLFGGGGAREQY
>TRBV6-4|12|TRBJ2-1
ASSETSGGNEQF
>TRBV25-1|13|TRBJ2-2
ASSETGHITGELF
>TRBV28|12|TRBJ2-7
ASSFSGSPYEQY
>TRBV7-8|14|TRBJ2-7
ASSFLAGEGRYEQY
>TRBV12-5|15|TRBJ1-2
ASGLGVPTGDRDGYT
>TRBV7-9|14|TRBJ2-1
ASSLGPAGYYNEQF
>TRBV6-5|12|TRBJ1-5
ASSFSPQNQPQH
>TRBV7-9|14|TRBJ2-3
ASSLNFGGSADTQY
>TRBV27|13|TRBJ2-7
ASSLLGGGLYEQY
>TRBV5-1|14|TRBJ2-5
ASSYDGRAFSETQY